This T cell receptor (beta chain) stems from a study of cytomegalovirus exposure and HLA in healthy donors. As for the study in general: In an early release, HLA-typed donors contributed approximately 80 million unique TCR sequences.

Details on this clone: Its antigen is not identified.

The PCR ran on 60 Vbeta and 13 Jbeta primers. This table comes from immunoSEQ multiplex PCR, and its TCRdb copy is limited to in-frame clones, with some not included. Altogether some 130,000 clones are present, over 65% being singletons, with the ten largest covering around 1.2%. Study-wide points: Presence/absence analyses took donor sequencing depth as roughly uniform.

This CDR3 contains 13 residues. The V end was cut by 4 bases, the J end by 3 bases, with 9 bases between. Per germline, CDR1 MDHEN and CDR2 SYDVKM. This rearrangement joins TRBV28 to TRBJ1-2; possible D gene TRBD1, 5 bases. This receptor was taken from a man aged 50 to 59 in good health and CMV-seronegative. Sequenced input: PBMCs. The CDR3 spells CASSSDTHYGYTF. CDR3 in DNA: TGTGCCAGCAGTTCGGACACCCACTATGGCTACACCTTC.